The 8 T cell receptor beta chains listed next were all sequenced from one sample in a study of OX40 agonist ivuxolimab in advanced cancers. Some clones are missing from TCRdb's copy, which holds only in-frame ones; the method was immunoSEQ multiplex PCR. The profile covers tens of thousands of clones, with about 86% appearing a single time and 2.4% taken by the ten largest. Sequencing was performed on CD4+ or CD8+ T cells sorted from blood, taken in a trial of the OX40 agonist ivuxolimab. The receptors stem from an adult with an advanced solid tumor such as melanoma, head and neck, liver or kidney cancer.

This chain links TRBV7-2 with TRBJ1-6, with D unclear. Trimming removed 4 bases at V and 5 bases at J, with 18 bases between. CDR1 and CDR2 (germline): SGHTA, FQGNSA. This CDR3 has 17 residues. As DNA, the CDR3 is TGTGCCAGCAGCTCCTCCTCTCGGGTTAGGGATAATTCACCCCTCCACTTT. This sequence encodes CASSSSSRVRDNSPLHF.

This clone turned up a few times. The chain combines TRBV11-3 with TRBJ1-6; TRBD1 matches 8 bases. V lost 5 bases and J lost 14; bases outside the gene matches: 11. This CDR3 has 14 residues. Germline values: CDR1 SGHNT, CDR2 YENEEA. The CDR3 reads CASSPSQGGTTLHF. The CDR3 nucleotides are TGTGCCAGCAGCCCCTCACAGGGGGGCACGACCCTCCACTTT.

CDR3 loop: CASSLNGGNTIYF. CDR3 DNA sequence: TGTGCCAGCAGCCTCAACGGGGGAAACACCATATATTTT. The V call is TRBV14, the J call TRBJ1-3; D uncertain. Germline assignment: CDR1 SGHDN and CDR2 FVKESK. The V end lost 4 bases, the J end lost 4 bases, and 8 bases lay between the germline ends. The CDR3 is made up of 13 amino acids. Full variable domain (remainder filled in from reference TRBV14 and TRBJ1-3): EAGVTQFPSHSVIEKGQTVTLRCDPISGHDNLYWYRRVMGKEIKFLLHFVKESKQDESGMPNNRFLAERTGGTYSTLKVQPAELEDSGVYFCASSLNGGNTIYFGEGSWLTVV.

The chain uses TRBV27 and TRBJ1-6; D might be TRBD1 (5 bases). From germline, CDR1 is MNHEY and CDR2 SMNVEV (reference sequence). The germline V and J ends were trimmed by 1 base and 9 bases, with 16 bases remaining between them. The length of the CDR3 is 16 residues. Written as DNA, the CDR3 is TGTGCCAGCAGTTTATTGGCCGGGGCAGGGCGTTCACCCCTCCACTTT. This encodes CASSLLAGAGRSPLHF.

The gene calls are TRBV4-3 and TRBJ2-5; tentative D call: TRBD2 (7 bases). Germline CDR1 LGHNA, CDR2 YSLEER. This CDR3 has 15 residues. V dropped 1 base and J dropped 4 bases, with 13 bases sitting between them. CDR3 nucleotide sequence: TGCGCCAGCAGCCAAGCCGGCGGGGGCTTAGAGACCCAGTACTTC. Residues: CASSQAGGGLETQYF.

The chain couples TRBV6-1 to TRBJ1-2; 11 bases fit TRBD1. With V trimmed by 4 bases and J by 5 bases, 12 bases remained unmatched. CDR1 and CDR2 (germline): MNHNS, SASEGT. This CDR3 is 17 amino acids long. CDR3: CASSVNGQGALLYGYTF. For the CDR3, the DNA is TGTGCCAGCAGTGTAAACGGACAGGGGGCGCTTCTTTATGGCTACACCTTC.

In its sample, this clone was seen once. Other nucleotide sequences from this sample produce the same CDR3. The chain employs TRBV6-5 and TRBJ1-1; D remains unclear. V was cut by 4 bases and J by 2 bases, with 11 bases left in between. Germline V CDR1 and CDR2: MNHEY, SVGAGI. CDR3 length: 14 residues. CDR3: CASSSQRGNTEAFF. In DNA, the CDR3 is TGTGCCAGCAGTTCTCAACGCGGAAACACTGAAGCTTTCTTT.

This chain links TRBV7-3 with TRBJ2-3, with unresolved D. Per the germline V gene, CDR1 is SGHTA and CDR2 is FQGTGA. CDR3 size: 13 residues. The V end lost 2 bases, the J end lost 4 bases, and 7 bases lay between the germline ends. Here the CDR3 DNA reads TGTGCCAGCAGCTTAGCAAGTGCAGATACGCAGTATTTT. It is translated as CASSLASADTQYF.